This entry lists 20 T cell receptor beta chains sequenced from one sample in a study of T cells in Graves' hyperthyroidism and ophthalmopathy. The TCR beta CDR3 regions underwent amplification using RNA transcripts as the source. The TCR CDR3 first-round RT-PCR relied on the HTBI primer set. TCRdb re-called the multiplex PCR reads through MiXCR, storing one row per CDR3 protein. Of a few hundred thousand distinct CDR3 sequences listed, roughly 16% were seen once; the top ten hold 29%. The sequencing sample was made of blood. The receptors originated from a woman aged 25 to 39 with Graves' ophthalmopathy.

This clonotype was seen only once. A read error may explain this, as a much larger clone is one base away. V gene TRBV2 combines with J gene TRBJ2-1; D uncertain. The tail of the sequence fits TRBJ2-7 better, so the J call may be wrong. The CDR3 extends over 13 amino acids. Germline CDR1 is SNHLY and CDR2 is FYNNEI. The CDR3, as DNA: TGTGCCAGCAGTACGGGCCCCAGCAATGAGCAGTACTTC. This codes for CASSTGPSNEQYF.

This clonotype was counted ten times or more. The gene calls are TRBV29-1 and TRBJ1-2; maybe TRBD1 (5 bases). Trimming cost V 5 bases and J 0 bases, with 10 bases left between them. Looked up from germline, CDR1 is SQVTM and CDR2 is ANQGSEA. This CDR3 region has 13 residues. The CDR3 spells CSVPGLTNYGYTF. CDR3 nucleotides: TGCAGCGTTCCGGGACTGACTAACTATGGCTACACCTTC.

This clonotype was seen ten or more times. The rearrangement links TRBV18 to TRBJ2-7, with 8 positions matching TRBD1. V dropped 0 bases and J dropped 0; count of bases not matched to a gene: 4. Germline CDR1 KGHSH, CDR2 LQKENI. The CDR3 has 16 amino acids. The CDR3, as DNA: TGTGCCAGCTCACCACCTTGGGGGACAGGCTCCTACGAGCAGTACTTC. This encodes CASSPPWGTGSYEQYF.

This clonotype was counted ten times or more. This rearrangement joins TRBV7-3 to TRBJ1-1; D gene ambiguous. V gave up 2 bases and J gave up 1 base, with 5 bases separating them. The CDR3 totals 13 residues. CDR1 is SGHTA, CDR2 FQGTGA, per germline. This CDR3 reads CASSLGWNTEAFF. CDR3 bases: TGTGCCAGCAGCTTAGGATGGAACACTGAAGCTTTCTTT.

To note about this clonotype: A read error may be the cause here, since a much bigger clone is one base away. The V call is TRBV28, the J call TRBJ1-5, with a weak D call TRBD1 (5 bases). This CDR3 is 12 amino acids long. Germline CDR1 and CDR2: MDHEN and SYDVKM. The CDR3 loop reads CASHWGDQPKHF. Written as DNA, the CDR3 is TGTGCCAGTCATTGGGGGGATCAGCCCAAGCATTTT.

The chain has TRBV28 and TRBJ1-1, with TRBD1 identical over 8 bases. CDR1 and CDR2 from the germline V gene are MDHEN and SYDVKM. With 7 bases clipped from V and 0 bases from J, the junction kept 10 bases outside the gene matches. The CDR3 runs to 16 residues. The CDR3 sequence: CASIPLTGAVNTEAFF. CDR3 coding DNA: TGTGCCAGCATTCCGCTGACAGGGGCGGTGAACACTGAAGCTTTCTTT.

This clonotype was seen at least ten times. The CDR3 here is CSAKTRNTGEVVSNQPQHF. CDR3 coding DNA: TGCAGTGCCAAAACCCGAAATACAGGGGAGGTTGTGAGCAATCAGCCCCAGCATTTT. The gene calls are TRBV20-1 and TRBJ1-5; TRBD1 aligns across 7 bases. Unmatched junction bases numbered 21, after V lost 6 bases and J lost 1 base. CDR1 and CDR2 (germline): DFQATT, SNEGSKA (reference sequence). This CDR3 has 19 residues.

This clonotype came up a few times. V gene TRBV6-2 or TRBV6-3 combines with J gene TRBJ2-7; D not certain. Germline V gene data show CDR1 as MNHEY and CDR2 as SVGEGT. Deletions cut 6 bases from V and 2 bases from J, with 8 bases between. This CDR3 is built from 12 residues. The CDR3 is CASSEPAYEQYF. Here the CDR3 DNA reads TGTGCCAGCAGCGAACCAGCCTACGAGCAGTACTTC.

Of note for this clonotype: The junction differs from germline at one of its ends, possibly a read error. The gene calls are TRBV19 and TRBJ1-1; no firm D call. Germline V gives CDR1 LNHDA, CDR2 SQIVND (reference sequence). The CDR3 is 14 residues long. The CDR3 sequence: CASSIGAVNTEGFF. The DNA for the CDR3 is TGTGCCAGTAGTATAGGTGCGGTGAACACTGAAGGTTTCTTT.

This clonotype was picked up a small number of times. The rearrangement links TRBV12-3 or TRBV12-4 to TRBJ1-1; D is unclear. V lost 5 bases and J lost 8, with 12 bases in between. The CDR3 runs 12 residues. CDR3 amino acids: CASSPERLEAFF. CDR3 in DNA: TGTGCCAGCAGTCCTGAGCGGCTAGAAGCTTTCTTT.

At least ten counts were recorded for this clonotype. The chain employs TRBV30 and TRBJ2-7; D not resolved. Germline CDR1 reads GTSNPN; CDR2 reads SVGIG (reference sequence). V lost 1 base and J lost 2, with 15 bases in between. This CDR3 is 15 amino acids long. The CDR3 region is CAWSGPPGPTYEQYF. The CDR3 DNA reads TGTGCCTGGAGTGGGCCCCCTGGTCCAACCTACGAGCAGTACTTC.

The J gene is TRBJ2-2, the V gene TRBV9, with 12 nucleotides matching TRBD2. Germline lookup yields CDR1 SGDLS and CDR2 YYNGEE. J gave up 9 bases and V 2 bases, and 11 bases lay outside the gene matches. This CDR3 contains 17 residues. In nucleotides, the CDR3 is TGTGCCAGCAGCGTCCTAGCGGGAGGGCTTACGACTAGGGAGCTGTTTTTT. The encoded protein is CASSVLAGGLTTRELFF.

This clonotype was detected ten times or more. The rearrangement links TRBV5-1 to TRBJ2-7; weak D call: TRBD1 (6 bases). This CDR3 has 12 residues. Germline V gives CDR1 SGHRS, CDR2 YFSETQ. Deletions cut 4 bases from V and 6 bases from J, with 11 bases between. The CDR3 region is CASSTQGIEQYF. In nucleotides, the CDR3 is TGCGCCAGCAGCACACAGGGTATCGAGCAGTACTTC. Based on the CDR3 plus reference TRBV5-1 and TRBJ2-7, the full variable domain is KAGVTQTPRYLIKTRGQQVTLSCSPISGHRSVSWYQQTPGQGLQFLFEYFSETQRNKGNFPGRFSGRQFSNSRSEMNVSTLELGDSALYLCASSTQGIEQYFGPGTRLTVT.

A remark on this clonotype: This may stem from a read error, because a much larger clone lies one nucleotide away. V gene TRBV30 combines with J gene TRBJ2-2, with TRBD2 identical over 10 bases. This CDR3 comprises 15 residues. The V gene's germline CDR1 is GTSNPN and CDR2 SVGIG (reference sequence). This chain's CDR3 is CAWSAPSGRTGELSF. The DNA of the CDR3 is TGTGCCTGGAGTGCCCCTAGCGGGAGAACCGGGGAGCTGTCTTTT.

The CDR3, as DNA: TGTGCCACCAGCAGTTGGGATTCCGAGCAGTACTTC. It specifies CATSSWDSEQYF. The rearrangement links TRBV15 to TRBJ2-7; D gene ambiguous. Trimming removed 3 bases at V and 6 bases at J, with 9 bases between. Per germline, CDR1 LNHNV and CDR2 YYDKDF (reference sequence). The CDR3 covers 12 residues. The full variable domain, completed using reference TRBV15 and TRBJ2-7, is DAMVIQNPRYQVTQFGKPVTLSCSQTLNHNVMYWYQQKSSQAPKLLFHYYDKDFNNEADTPDNFQSRRPNTSFCFLDIRSPGLGDTAMYLCATSSWDSEQYFGPGTRLTVT.

This clonotype was detected a few times. The chain recombines TRBV6-1 with TRBJ1-5; 7 nucleotides align to TRBD1. The CDR3 has 17 amino acids. J was trimmed by 1 base and V by 7 bases; bases with no gene match: 13. The V gene's germline CDR1 is MNHNS and CDR2 SASEGT. The CDR3 nucleotides are TGTGCCAGCACCCCCATAAGACAGGGACGAAGCAATCAGCCCCAGCATTTT. Its translation: CASTPIRQGRSNQPQHF.

This chain connects TRBV9 to TRBJ2-7; 8 bases map to TRBD2. This CDR3 spans 14 amino acids. Germline CDR1 and CDR2: SGDLS and YYNGEE. After removal of 0 bases from V and 5 bases from J, the junction contained 4 bases not matched to a gene. The CDR3 is CASSVEVAGNEQYF. The CDR3 coding sequence is TGTGCCAGCAGCGTAGAGGTAGCGGGAAACGAGCAGTACTTC.

This clonotype was seen ten or more times. The rearrangement uses TRBV18 and TRBJ1-1; possibly TRBD1 for D (5 bases). The germline gives CDR1 KGHSH, CDR2 LQKENI. There are 15 residues in the CDR3. The V end lost 3 bases, the J end lost 0 bases, and 11 bases lay between the germline ends. In DNA, the CDR3 is TGTGCCAGCTCACCGGATAGACAGATGAACACTGAAGCTTTCTTT. Protein: CASSPDRQMNTEAFF. The full variable domain, completed using reference TRBV18 and TRBJ1-1, is NAGVMQNPRHLVRRRGQEARLRCSPMKGHSHVYWYRQLPEEGLKFMVYLQKENIIDESGMPKERFSAEFPKEGPSILRIQQVVRGDSAAYFCASSPDRQMNTEAFFGQGTRLTVV.

In its sample, this clonotype was seen a few times. The V and J genes are TRBV6-1 and TRBJ2-2, with D hard to call. CDR3 length equals 14 residues. The germline V and J ends were trimmed by 7 bases and 0 bases, with 9 bases remaining between them. Per germline, CDR1 MNHNS and CDR2 SASEGT. The CDR3 bases are TGTGCCAGCATGACGACGGCGAACACCGGGGAGCTGTTTTTT. Amino acid sequence: CASMTTANTGELFF.

This clonotype was counted a few times. This chain links TRBV18 with TRBJ2-1, with TRBD2 identical over 8 bases. Germline CDR1 reads KGHSH; CDR2 reads LQKENI. The length of the CDR3 is 15 residues. V shed 0 bases, J shed 11 bases, and the junction held 9 bases outside the gene matches. In nucleotides, the CDR3 is TGTGCCAGCTCACCACCGGAGGGGACTAGTGTAAAGCAGTTCTTC. Amino acid sequence: CASSPPEGTSVKQFF.